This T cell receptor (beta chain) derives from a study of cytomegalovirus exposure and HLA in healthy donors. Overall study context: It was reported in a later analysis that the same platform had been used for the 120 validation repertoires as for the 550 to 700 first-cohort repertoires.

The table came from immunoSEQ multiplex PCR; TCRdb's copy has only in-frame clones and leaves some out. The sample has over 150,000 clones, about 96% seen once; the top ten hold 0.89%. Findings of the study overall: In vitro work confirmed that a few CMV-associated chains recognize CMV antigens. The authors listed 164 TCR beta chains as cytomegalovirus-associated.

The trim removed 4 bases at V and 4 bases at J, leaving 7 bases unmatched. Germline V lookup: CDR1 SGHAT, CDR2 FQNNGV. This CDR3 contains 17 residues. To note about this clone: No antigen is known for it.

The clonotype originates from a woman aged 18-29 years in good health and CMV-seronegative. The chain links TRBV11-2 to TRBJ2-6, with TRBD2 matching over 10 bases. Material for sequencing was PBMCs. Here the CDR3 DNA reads TGTGCCAGCAGCTCGACTAGCGGGCATGCGGGGGCCAACGTCCTGACTTTC. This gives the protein CASSSTSGHAGANVLTF.